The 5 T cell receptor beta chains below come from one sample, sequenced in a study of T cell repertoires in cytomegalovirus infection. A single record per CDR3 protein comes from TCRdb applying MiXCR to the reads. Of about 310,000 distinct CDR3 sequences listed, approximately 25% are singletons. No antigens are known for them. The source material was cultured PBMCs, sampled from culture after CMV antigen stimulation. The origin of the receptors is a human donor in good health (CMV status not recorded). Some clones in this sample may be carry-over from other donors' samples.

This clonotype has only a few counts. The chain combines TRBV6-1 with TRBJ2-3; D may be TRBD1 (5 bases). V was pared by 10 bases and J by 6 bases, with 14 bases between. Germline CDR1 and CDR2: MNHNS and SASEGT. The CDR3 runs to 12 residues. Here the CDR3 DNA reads TGTGCCACCAAACTACCAGGGGATACGCAGTATTTT. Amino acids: CATKLPGDTQYF.

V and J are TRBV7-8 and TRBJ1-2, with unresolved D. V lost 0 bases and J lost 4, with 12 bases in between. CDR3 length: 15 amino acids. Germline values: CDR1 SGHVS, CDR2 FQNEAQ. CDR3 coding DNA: TGTGCCAGCAGCTTAGCGTCGGGCGGGCCCTATGGCTACACCTTC. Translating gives CASSLASGGPYGYTF. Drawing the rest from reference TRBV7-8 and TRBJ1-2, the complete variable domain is GAGVSQSPRYKVAKRGQDVALRCDPISGHVSLFWYQQALGQGPEFLTYFQNEAQLDKSGLPSDRFFAERPEGSVSTLKIQRTQQEDSAVYLCASSLASGGPYGYTFGSGTRLTVV.

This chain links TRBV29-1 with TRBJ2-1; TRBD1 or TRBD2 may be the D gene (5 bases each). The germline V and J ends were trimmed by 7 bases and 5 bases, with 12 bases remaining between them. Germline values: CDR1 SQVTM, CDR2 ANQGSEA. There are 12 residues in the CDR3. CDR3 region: CSAGRLNNEQFF. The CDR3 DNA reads TGCAGCGCGGGGCGTCTGAACAATGAGCAGTTCTTC.

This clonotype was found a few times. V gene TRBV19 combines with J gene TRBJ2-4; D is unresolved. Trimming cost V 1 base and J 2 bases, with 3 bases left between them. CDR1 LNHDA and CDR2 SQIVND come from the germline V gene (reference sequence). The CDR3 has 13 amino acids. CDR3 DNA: TGTGCCAGTAGTATAGGGCCCAAAAACATTCAGTACTTC. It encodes CASSIGPKNIQYF.

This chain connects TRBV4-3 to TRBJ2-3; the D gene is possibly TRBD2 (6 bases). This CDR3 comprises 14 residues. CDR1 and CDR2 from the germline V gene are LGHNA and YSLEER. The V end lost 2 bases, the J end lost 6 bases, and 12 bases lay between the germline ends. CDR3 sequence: CASSQRTTADTQYF. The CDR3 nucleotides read TGCGCCAGCAGCCAAAGGACTACTGCGGATACGCAGTATTTT.